This TCR beta chain was identified during a study of vaccination effects on CD4 cells after COVID-19. This CDR3 comprises 17 residues. From germline, CDR1 is LNHDA and CDR2 SQIVND (reference sequence). V lost 3 bases, J lost 6 bases, and 18 bases lay in between. Antigen-specific CD4+ T cell clonotypes were called by their expansion after viral peptide-pool culture in ViraFEST. Cultured cells yielded isolated CD4+ T cells after approximately nine days. SARS-CoV-2 infection was confirmed by PCR in the person between March and December 2020. Participants completed two doses of the BNT162b2 or mRNA-1273 vaccine. Approximately 2 million PBMC were seeded per well and grown in the presence of roughly 10 IU/ml IL-2 and about 10 ug/ml peptides. As to this clone: Antigen: not known.

Study conclusions and caveats: Late after vaccination, infection- and vaccine-induced clones showed marked clonal contraction.

The method was immunoSEQ multiplex PCR; TCRdb's version includes in-frame clones alone and lacks a portion of them. The table lists about 15,000 clones, 76% of them singletons. This chain connects TRBV19 to TRBJ1-6; D is perhaps TRBD1 (5 bases). The source of this sequence is a human donor who had a prior SARS-CoV-2 infection. The sample here was CD4+ T cells from PBMCs cultured with HCoV-NL63 spike peptides, taken after COVID-19 vaccination. CDR3 nucleotides: TGTGCCAGTAGTATCTATCAGGGAAGCGAGGGTAATTCACCCCTCCACTTT. Translating gives CASSIYQGSEGNSPLHF.